These 14 T cell receptor beta chains came from one sample sequenced in a study of technical replicates of blood from several donors. The repertoire was sequenced with immunoSEQ multiplex PCR; TCRdb's copy has only in-frame clones and lacks some. Here the sample spans over 85,000 clones, about 95% being singletons. Sequenced sample: T cells isolated from PBMCs. These receptor sequences come from a human donor in good health.

The chain uses TRBV7-2 and TRBJ1-4; D gene uncertain. Looked up from germline, CDR1 is SGHTA and CDR2 is FQGNSA. CDR3 size: 15 residues. The V and J ends lost 1 base and 1 base respectively, with 7 bases between them. The CDR3 reads CASSLVDLTNEKLFF. CDR3 DNA: TGTGCCAGCAGCTTAGTCGACTTAACTAATGAAAAACTGTTTTTT.

This chain uses TRBV6-5 with TRBJ1-3; 7 positions agree with TRBD1. Trimming at V came to 5 bases and at J to 2 bases, leaving 3 bases not matched to a gene. This CDR3 has 14 amino acids. The germline V gene has CDR1 MNHEY and CDR2 SVGAGI. The CDR3 coding sequence is TGTGCCAGCAGTGCCGGGACAGCTGGAAACACCATATATTTT. This sequence encodes CASSAGTAGNTIYF.

A single count supports this clone. Written as DNA, the CDR3 is TGTGCCAGTATCCGGGCTGCCGGGAATGGCTACACCTTC. The encoded protein is CASIRAAGNGYTF. The chain carries TRBV19 and TRBJ1-2; no clear D. This CDR3 has 13 residues. Between the trimmed V and J ends, which lost 7 bases and 6 bases, there was a span of 15 bases. In germline, CDR1 is LNHDA, CDR2 SQIVND (reference sequence).

The rearrangement links TRBV28 to TRBJ2-1; D might be TRBD2 (6 bases). Per the germline V gene, CDR1 is MDHEN and CDR2 is SYDVKM. This CDR3 is built from 16 residues. V lost 1 base to trimming and J lost 2 bases, with 12 bases between them. The DNA of the CDR3 is TGTGCCAGCAGTTTATCGGGGGAAGGCACCTACAATGAGCAGTTCTTC. Amino acid sequence: CASSLSGEGTYNEQFF.

The chain recombines TRBV4-1 with TRBJ1-3; D remains ambiguous. This CDR3 comprises 17 residues. V gave up 0 bases and J gave up 2 bases, with 14 bases separating them. Germline lookup yields CDR1 MGHRA and CDR2 YSYEKL. The CDR3 region is CASSQDPGRAAGNTIYF. The CDR3 DNA reads TGCGCCAGCAGCCAAGATCCCGGGCGGGCAGCTGGAAACACCATATATTTT.

V usage is TRBV10-3 and J usage is TRBJ2-7, with D hard to call. Germline-derived CDR1 and CDR2 are ENHRY and SYGVKD. Trimming left V 2 bases short and J 5 bases short, with 10 bases between. This CDR3 region has 13 residues. CDR3 bases: TGTGCCATCAGTGAGGCCCAGGCCAACGAGCAGTACTTC. Translation: CAISEAQANEQYF.

The count of this clone is one. The gene calls are TRBV10-2 and TRBJ2-2, with D possibly being TRBD1 (6 bases). V was shortened by 5 bases and J by 6 bases, with 16 bases between the two germline ends. The CDR3 runs to 15 residues. CDR1 is WSHSY and CDR2 is SAAADI in the germline V gene. The CDR3 region is CASSLDRGYAGELFF. The CDR3 nucleotides read TGCGCCAGCAGTTTGGACAGAGGCTACGCCGGGGAGCTGTTTTTT.

V is TRBV4-1 and J is TRBJ1-3; D is unclear. The CDR3 totals 13 residues. Trimming cost V 0 bases and J 9 bases, with 9 bases left between them. Germline V gene data show CDR1 as MGHRA and CDR2 as YSYEKL. The CDR3 is CASSQDASGTIYF. CDR3 bases: TGCGCCAGCAGCCAAGACGCGTCCGGCACCATATATTTT.

This chain uses TRBV2 with TRBJ2-3; unclear D gene. Trimming cost V 4 bases and J 2 bases, with 10 bases left between them. The CDR3 sequence is 14 residues long. The germline V gene encodes CDR1 SNHLY and CDR2 FYNNEI. The CDR3 DNA sequence: TGTGCCAGCAGTGTGCGATCGGTCACAGATACGCAGTATTTT. Its protein product is CASSVRSVTDTQYF.

This clone has only one observation. The chain couples TRBV10-3 to TRBJ2-7; possibly TRBD2 for D (5 bases). Trimming shortened V by 10 bases and J by 2 bases, and 18 bases separated the two germline ends. The germline gives CDR1 ENHRY, CDR2 SYGVKD. The CDR3 extends over 14 amino acids. The CDR3 region has the DNA TGTGCCAACGGATTGGACTCCTACCCCTACGAGCAGTACTTC. It yields the protein CANGLDSYPYEQYF.

The chain couples TRBV7-9 to TRBJ2-1; unclear D gene. V lost 2 bases to trimming and J lost 0 bases, with 8 bases between them. The CDR3 sequence is 15 residues long. The germline CDR1 and CDR2 sequences are SEHNR and FQNEAQ (reference sequence). The CDR3 coding sequence is TGTGCCAGCAGCTTAATCGCTAGCTCCTACAATGAGCAGTTCTTC. It is translated as CASSLIASSYNEQFF.

The chain recombines TRBV9 with TRBJ2-6; tentative D call: TRBD1 (5 bases). This CDR3 is built from 17 residues. Germline assignment: CDR1 SGDLS and CDR2 YYNGEE. The V end lost 6 bases, the J end lost 0 bases, and 16 bases lay between the germline ends. CDR3 DNA: TGTGCCAGCACCGGACAACTACCGAACTCTGGGGCCAACGTCCTGACTTTC. Its protein is CASTGQLPNSGANVLTF.

This rearrangement joins TRBV30 to TRBJ1-1; D is unresolved. The CDR3 runs to 12 residues. V gave up 2 bases and J gave up 1 base, with 5 bases separating them. Germline V CDR1 and CDR2: GTSNPN, SVGIG (reference sequence). The CDR3 region is CAWSSGNTEAFF. The DNA of the CDR3 is TGTGCCTGGAGTTCGGGGAACACTGAAGCTTTCTTT.

The rearrangement joins TRBV29-1 to TRBJ2-7; D gene ambiguous. Germline CDR1 is SQVTM and CDR2 is ANQGSEA. CDR3 length: 13 amino acids. Trimming pared 0 bases from V and 4 bases from J, leaving 10 bases between. In DNA form, the CDR3 reads TGCAGCGTTGAAGAAAGCCTCTCGTACGAGCAGTACTTC. It encodes CSVEESLSYEQYF.